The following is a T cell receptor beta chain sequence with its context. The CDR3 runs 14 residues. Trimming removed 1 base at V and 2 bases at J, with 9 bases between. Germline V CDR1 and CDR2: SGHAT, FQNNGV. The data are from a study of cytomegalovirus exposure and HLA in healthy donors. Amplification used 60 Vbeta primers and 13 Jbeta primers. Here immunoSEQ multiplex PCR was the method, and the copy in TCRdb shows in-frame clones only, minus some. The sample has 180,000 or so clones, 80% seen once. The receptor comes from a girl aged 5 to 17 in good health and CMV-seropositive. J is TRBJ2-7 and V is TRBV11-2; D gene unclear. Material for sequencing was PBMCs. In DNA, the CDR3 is TGTGCCAGCAGCTTAGGTTGGGCAACCTACGAGCAGTACTTC. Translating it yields CASSLGWATYEQYF.